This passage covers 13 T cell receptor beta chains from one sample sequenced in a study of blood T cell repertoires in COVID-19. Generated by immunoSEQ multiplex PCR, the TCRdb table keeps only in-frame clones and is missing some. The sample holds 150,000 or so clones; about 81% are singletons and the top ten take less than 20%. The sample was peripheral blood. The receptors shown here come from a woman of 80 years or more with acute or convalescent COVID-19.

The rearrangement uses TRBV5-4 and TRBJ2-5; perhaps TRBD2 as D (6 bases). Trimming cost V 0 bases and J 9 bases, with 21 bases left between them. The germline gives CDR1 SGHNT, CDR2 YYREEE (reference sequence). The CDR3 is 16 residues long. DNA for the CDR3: TGTGCCAGCAGCTTGGAAGCGGGTGGGGTACATGATGCCCAGTACTTC. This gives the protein CASSLEAGGVHDAQYF.

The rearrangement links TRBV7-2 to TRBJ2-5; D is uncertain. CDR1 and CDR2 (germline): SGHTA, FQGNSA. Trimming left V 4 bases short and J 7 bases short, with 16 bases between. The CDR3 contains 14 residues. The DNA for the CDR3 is TGTGCCAGCAGCTCCGCCGCCGTAGTTGGGACCCAGTACTTC. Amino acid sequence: CASSSAAVVGTQYF.

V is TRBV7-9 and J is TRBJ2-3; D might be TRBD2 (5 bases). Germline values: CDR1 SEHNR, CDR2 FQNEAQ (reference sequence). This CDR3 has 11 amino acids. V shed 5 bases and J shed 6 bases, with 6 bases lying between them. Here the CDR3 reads CASSQRDTQYF. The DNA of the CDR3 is TGTGCCAGCAGCCAGCGGGATACGCAGTATTTT.

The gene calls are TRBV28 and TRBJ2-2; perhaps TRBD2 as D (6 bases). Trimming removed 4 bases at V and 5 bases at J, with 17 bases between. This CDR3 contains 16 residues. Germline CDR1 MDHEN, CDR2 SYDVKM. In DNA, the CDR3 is TGTGCCAGCAGTTCCCCCGGGACGGAGGGTACCGGGGAGCTGTTTTTT. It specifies CASSSPGTEGTGELFF.

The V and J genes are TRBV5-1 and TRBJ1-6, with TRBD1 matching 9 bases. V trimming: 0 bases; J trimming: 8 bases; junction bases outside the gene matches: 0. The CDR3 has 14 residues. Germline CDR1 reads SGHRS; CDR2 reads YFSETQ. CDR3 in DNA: TGCGCCAGCAGCTTGGGACAGGGGGATTCACCCCTCCACTTT. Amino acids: CASSLGQGDSPLHF.

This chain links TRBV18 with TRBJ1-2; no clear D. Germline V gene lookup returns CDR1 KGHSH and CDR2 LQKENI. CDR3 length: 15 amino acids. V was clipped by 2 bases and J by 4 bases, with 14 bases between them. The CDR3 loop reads CASSPIRQSGYGYTF. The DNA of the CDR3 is TGTGCCAGCTCACCAATACGACAAAGTGGCTATGGCTACACCTTC.

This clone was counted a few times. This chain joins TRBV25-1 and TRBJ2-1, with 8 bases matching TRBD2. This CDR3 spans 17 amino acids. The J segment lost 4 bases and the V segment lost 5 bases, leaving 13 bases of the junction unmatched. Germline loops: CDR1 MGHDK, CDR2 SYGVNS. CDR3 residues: CASSPGTSTGLYNEQFF. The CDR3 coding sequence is TGTGCCAGCAGTCCCGGGACTAGTACCGGATTGTACAATGAGCAGTTCTTC. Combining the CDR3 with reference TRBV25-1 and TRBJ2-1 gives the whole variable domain EADIYQTPRYLVIGTGKKITLECSQTMGHDKMYWYQQDPGMELHLIHYSYGVNSTEKGDLSSESTVSRIRTEHFPLTLESARPSHTSQYLCASSPGTSTGLYNEQFFGPGTRLTVL.

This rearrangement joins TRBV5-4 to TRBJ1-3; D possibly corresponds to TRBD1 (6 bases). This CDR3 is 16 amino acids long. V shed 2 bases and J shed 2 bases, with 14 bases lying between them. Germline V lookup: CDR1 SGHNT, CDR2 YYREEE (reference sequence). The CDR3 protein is CASSFGGTLAGNTIYF. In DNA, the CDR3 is TGTGCCAGCAGCTTCGGGGGGACACTTGCTGGAAACACCATATATTTT. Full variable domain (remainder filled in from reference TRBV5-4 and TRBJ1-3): ETGVTQSPTHLIKTRGQQVTLRCSSQSGHNTVSWYQQALGQGPQFIFQYYREEENGRGNFPPRFSGLQFPNYSSELNVNALELDDSALYLCASSFGGTLAGNTIYFGEGSWLTVV.

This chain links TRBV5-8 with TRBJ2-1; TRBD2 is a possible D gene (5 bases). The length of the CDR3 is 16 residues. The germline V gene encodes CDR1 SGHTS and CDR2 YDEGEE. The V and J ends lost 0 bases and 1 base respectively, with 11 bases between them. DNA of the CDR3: TGTGCCAGCAGCTTGGTTCTCGGGGTGTCCTACAATGAGCAGTTCTTC. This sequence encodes CASSLVLGVSYNEQFF. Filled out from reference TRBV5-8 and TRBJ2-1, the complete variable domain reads EAGVTQSPTHLIKTRGQQATLRCSPISGHTSVYWYQQALGLGLQFLLWYDEGEERNRGNFPPRFSGRQFPNYSSELNVNALELEDSALYLCASSLVLGVSYNEQFFGPGTRLTVL.

The CDR3 DNA is TGCGCCACTACCACGGGACAGGGGATGAACACTGAAGCTTTCTTT. This sequence encodes CATTTGQGMNTEAFF. V and J are TRBV5-1 and TRBJ1-1; 10 positions agree with TRBD1. V lost 9 bases and J lost 0; bases outside the gene matches: 8. The CDR3 length is 15 residues. Germline lookup yields CDR1 SGHRS and CDR2 YFSETQ. Looking up the rest from reference TRBV5-1 and TRBJ1-1 gives the full variable domain: KAGVTQTPRYLIKTRGQQVTLSCSPISGHRSVSWYQQTPGQGLQFLFEYFSETQRNKGNFPGRFSGRQFSNSRSEMNVSTLELGDSALYLCATTTGQGMNTEAFFGQGTRLTVV.

The CDR3 region has the DNA TGTGCCATCACTCGGGTGGCTCACGATGAGCAGTTCTTC. Translated, it gives CAITRVAHDEQFF. The chain links TRBV10-3 to TRBJ2-1; no reliable D call. CDR3 length: 13 amino acids. Germline lookup yields CDR1 ENHRY and CDR2 SYGVKD. Trimming took 7 bases from V and 8 from J, leaving 15 bases between them.

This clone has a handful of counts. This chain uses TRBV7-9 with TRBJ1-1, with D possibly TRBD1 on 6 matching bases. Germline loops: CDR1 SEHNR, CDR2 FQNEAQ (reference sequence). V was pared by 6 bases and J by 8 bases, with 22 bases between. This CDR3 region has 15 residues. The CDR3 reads CASRPTRGATQEAFF. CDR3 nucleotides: TGTGCCAGCAGGCCAACTCGGGGGGCCACCCAAGAAGCTTTCTTT. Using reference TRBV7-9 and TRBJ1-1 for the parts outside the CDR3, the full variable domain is DTGVSQNPRHKITKRGQNVTFRCDPISEHNRLYWYRQTLGQGPEFLTYFQNEAQLEKSRLLSDRFSAERPKGSFSTLEIQRTEQGDSAMYLCASRPTRGATQEAFFGQGTRLTVV.

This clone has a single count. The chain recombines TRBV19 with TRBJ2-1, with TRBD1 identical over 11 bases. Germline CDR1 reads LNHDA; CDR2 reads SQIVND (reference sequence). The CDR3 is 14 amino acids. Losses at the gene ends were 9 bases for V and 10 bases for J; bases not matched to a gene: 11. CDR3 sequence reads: CASSGTGGSREQFF. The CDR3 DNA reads TGTGCCAGCTCCGGGACAGGGGGATCACGGGAGCAGTTCTTC.